A single sample gave rise to the 32 T cell receptor beta chains below, sequenced in a study of graft-versus-host responses after intestinal transplantation. Method: immunoSEQ multiplex PCR; TCRdb's copy keeps in-frame clones and lacks some. The sample has approximately 22,000 clones, roughly half seen once; the top ten hold about 1%. The sample was alloreactive CD4+ T cells from a mixed lymphocyte reaction culture, taken before intestinal transplant. Noted subset: CFSE-low proliferating T cells sorted from roughly 6-day pre-transplant mixed lymphocyte reaction (GvH or HvG direction). The receptors stem from a human patient who received an intestinal transplant.

This clone has only a few counts. This chain connects TRBV29-1 to TRBJ2-5; D unclear. Germline loops: CDR1 SQVTM, CDR2 ANQGSEA. The CDR3 is made up of 12 amino acids. Trimming took off 6 bases at V and 5 bases at J, with 13 bases between the two ends. The CDR3 sequence: CSVARPAETQYF. Written as DNA, the CDR3 is TGCAGCGTCGCCCGTCCTGCGGAGACCCAGTACTTC.

The V and J genes are TRBV5-1 and TRBJ2-7; D possibly corresponds to TRBD2 (6 bases). V was trimmed by 4 bases and J by 1 base, leaving 15 bases between them. Looked up from germline, CDR1 is SGHRS and CDR2 is YFSETQ. The CDR3 is 15 amino acids. This CDR3 reads CASSPGVLYSYEQYF. The CDR3 DNA reads TGCGCCAGCAGCCCGGGGGTCCTTTATTCCTACGAGCAGTACTTC.

This clone was detected a few times. The chain joins TRBV5-1 to TRBJ2-5; D may be TRBD1 (5 bases). V lost 6 bases and J 2 bases, leaving 11 bases between the germline ends. The germline V gene has CDR1 SGHRS and CDR2 YFSETQ. This CDR3 region has 13 residues. CDR3 in amino acids: CASTSTVQETQYF. CDR3 nucleotides: TGCGCCAGCACCTCGACAGTTCAAGAGACCCAGTACTTC.

The V gene is TRBV5-1, the J gene TRBJ2-3, with 8 bases aligning to TRBD1. The germline CDR1 and CDR2 sequences are SGHRS and YFSETQ. The CDR3 totals 16 residues. J was trimmed by 2 bases and V by 3 bases; bases with no gene match: 8. CDR3 in amino acids: CASSSAWTGNTDTQYF. DNA of the CDR3: TGCGCCAGCAGCTCGGCATGGACAGGGAACACAGATACGCAGTATTTT.

This clone occurred a few times. The chain has TRBV6-5 and TRBJ1-6; D is undetermined. The CDR3 is 13 amino acids. The germline CDR1 and CDR2 sequences are MNHEY and SVGAGI. Trimming pared 6 bases from V and 8 bases from J, leaving 11 bases between. The CDR3 sequence: CASSSKLDSPLHF. CDR3 DNA sequence: TGTGCCAGCAGCTCGAAGTTAGATTCACCCCTCCACTTT.

The genes are TRBV10-3 and TRBJ2-2; the match to TRBD2 covers 11 bases. This CDR3 is 14 amino acids long. Germline-derived CDR1 and CDR2 are ENHRY and SYGVKD. J was trimmed by 4 bases and V by 8 bases; bases with no gene match: 3. The CDR3: CAIAGTSGTGELFF. In DNA form, the CDR3 reads TGTGCCATCGCCGGGACTAGCGGCACCGGGGAGCTGTTTTTT.

This chain joins TRBV18 and TRBJ1-1; 7 nucleotides match TRBD1. The CDR3 is made up of 13 amino acids. Germline-derived CDR1 and CDR2 are KGHSH and LQKENI. J lost 6 bases, V lost 3 bases, and 4 bases had no gene match. The CDR3 loop reads CASSPDRVSEAFF. The CDR3 nucleotides are TGTGCCAGCTCACCTGACAGGGTTTCTGAAGCTTTCTTT.

The V and J genes are TRBV7-7 and TRBJ1-1, with D possibly being TRBD1 (6 bases). CDR1 is SSHAT and CDR2 is FNYEAQ in the germline V gene (reference sequence). This CDR3 is 13 amino acids long. The CDR3 protein is CASGGAGRTEAFF. In DNA form, the CDR3 reads TGTGCTAGCGGGGGGGCCGGTAGGACTGAAGCTTTCTTT.

This clone was recorded once. This sequence joins TRBV5-4 and TRBJ2-2; D unresolved. Germline CDR1 SGHNT, CDR2 YYREEE (reference sequence). The CDR3 has 14 amino acids. V dropped 4 bases and J dropped 4 bases, with 11 bases sitting between them. CDR3 residues: CASSPTVATGELFF. Here the CDR3 DNA reads TGTGCCAGCAGCCCCACGGTTGCCACCGGGGAGCTGTTTTTT.

The chain carries TRBV19 and TRBJ2-3; 15 positions match TRBD2. CDR1 and CDR2 (germline): LNHDA, SQIVND (reference sequence). J lost 0 bases, V lost 11 bases, and 3 bases had no gene match. This CDR3 has 15 amino acids. The CDR3 region is CAAGTSGGSTDTQYF. The CDR3 DNA reads TGTGCCGCCGGGACTAGCGGGGGGAGCACAGATACGCAGTATTTT.

CDR3 in DNA: TGCGCCAGCAGCACTGGACAGGGGGGCAATCAGCCCCAGCATTTT. It codes for CASSTGQGGNQPQHF. The chain carries TRBV5-1 and TRBJ1-5; 10 bases fit TRBD1. Per germline, CDR1 SGHRS and CDR2 YFSETQ. This CDR3 contains 15 residues. The V segment lost 4 bases and the J segment 2 bases; nucleotides outside the gene matches: 3.

The V and J genes are TRBV18 and TRBJ1-1; tentative D call: TRBD1 (5 bases). Germline V gene lookup returns CDR1 KGHSH and CDR2 LQKENI. The V end lost 3 bases, the J end lost 7 bases, and 9 bases lay between the germline ends. The CDR3 spans 12 residues. CDR3 in DNA: TGTGCCAGCTCACCGACAGTAATTGAAGCTTTCTTT. This sequence encodes CASSPTVIEAFF.

This clone occurred a few times. V gene TRBV9 combines with J gene TRBJ1-6; 9 nucleotides line up with TRBD1. V dropped 4 bases and J dropped 5; count of bases not matched to a gene: 10. Germline values: CDR1 SGDLS, CDR2 YYNGEE. The CDR3 is made up of 17 amino acids. The CDR3 sequence is CASSSITGGADNSPLHF. In nucleotides, the CDR3 is TGTGCCAGCAGCTCAATCACAGGGGGCGCCGATAATTCACCCCTCCACTTT.

V and J are TRBV5-1 and TRBJ2-3; maybe TRBD1 (6 bases). The germline V and J ends were trimmed by 0 bases and 4 bases, with 9 bases remaining between them. CDR1 is SGHRS and CDR2 is YFSETQ in the germline V gene. This CDR3 has 14 amino acids. CDR3 in amino acids: CASSLVAGADTQYF. Written as DNA, the CDR3 is TGCGCCAGCAGCTTGGTAGCAGGGGCAGATACGCAGTATTTT. The whole variable domain, remainder taken from reference TRBV5-1 and TRBJ2-3, is KAGVTQTPRYLIKTRGQQVTLSCSPISGHRSVSWYQQTPGQGLQFLFEYFSETQRNKGNFPGRFSGRQFSNSRSEMNVSTLELGDSALYLCASSLVAGADTQYFGPGTRLTVL.

The rearrangement uses TRBV5-1 and TRBJ2-1; TRBD1 aligns across 7 bases. Germline CDR1 SGHRS, CDR2 YFSETQ. The CDR3 contains 12 residues. Germline trimming cut 0 bases from V and 10 bases from J; bases unmatched to any gene: 1. The CDR3 sequence is CASSLVGQEQFF. CDR3 sequence (DNA): TGCGCCAGCAGCTTGGTGGGACAGGAGCAGTTCTTC. Supplemented by reference TRBV5-1 and TRBJ2-1, the full variable domain reads KAGVTQTPRYLIKTRGQQVTLSCSPISGHRSVSWYQQTPGQGLQFLFEYFSETQRNKGNFPGRFSGRQFSNSRSEMNVSTLELGDSALYLCASSLVGQEQFFGPGTRLTVL.

The rearrangement links TRBV13 to TRBJ1-1, with no clear D. Germline V gene lookup returns CDR1 PRHDT and CDR2 FYEKMQ (reference sequence). The CDR3 is 14 residues long. Trimming cost V 0 bases and J 6 bases, with 11 bases left between them. CDR3: CASSLGRLMAEAFF. As DNA, the CDR3 is TGTGCCAGCAGCTTAGGCCGGTTGATGGCTGAAGCTTTCTTT. The full variable domain, rest sourced from reference TRBV13 and TRBJ1-1, is AAGVIQSPRHLIKEKRETATLKCYPIPRHDTVYWYQQGPGQDPQFLISFYEKMQSDKGSIPDRFSAQQFSDYHSELNMSSLELGDSALYFCASSLGRLMAEAFFGQGTRLTVV.

V usage is TRBV4-1 and J usage is TRBJ2-1; 7 nucleotides line up with TRBD2. Germline loops: CDR1 MGHRA, CDR2 YSYEKL. CDR3 size: 15 residues. After removal of 4 bases from V and 9 bases from J, the junction contained 12 bases not matched to a gene. CDR3 protein: CASSPRTSVGREQFF. In DNA form, the CDR3 reads TGCGCCAGCAGCCCTCGGACTAGTGTTGGTCGTGAGCAGTTCTTC.

This clone was seen only a few times. This chain connects TRBV2 to TRBJ1-2, with TRBD1 identical over 8 bases. The ends lost 8 bases at V and 8 bases at J; junction bases unmatched: 4. The CDR3 is 11 amino acids. Germline loops: CDR1 SNHLY, CDR2 FYNNEI. The CDR3 is CASQGARGYTF. CDR3 in DNA: TGTGCCAGCCAGGGGGCGCGGGGCTACACCTTC. Together with reference TRBV2 and TRBJ1-2, the CDR3 gives the full variable domain: EPEVTQTPSHQVTQMGQEVILRCVPISNHLYFYWYRQILGQKVEFLVSFYNNEISEKSEIFDDQFSVERPDGSNFTLKIRSTKLEDSAMYFCASQGARGYTFGSGTRLTVV.

The J gene is TRBJ2-5, the V gene TRBV10-1; D unresolved. The germline V gene encodes CDR1 WNHNN and CDR2 SYGVQD (reference sequence). The ends were cut back, 0 bases at V and 5 bases at J, with 13 bases in the middle. The CDR3 consists of 15 residues. The DNA for the CDR3 is TGCGCCAGCAGTGAGTCGACGGCGGCCGAGGAGACCCAGTACTTC. It yields the protein CASSESTAAEETQYF.

This clone was seen just once. The genes are TRBV19 and TRBJ2-5; 8 bases agree with TRBD2. The closer fit of TRBJ2-7 to the DNA end suggests the J call may be wrong. This CDR3 comprises 15 residues. Germline V gives CDR1 LNHDA, CDR2 SQIVND (reference sequence). CDR3 sequence reads: CASSTSRGVTYEQYF. Written as DNA, the CDR3 is TGTGCCAGTAGTACCTCGCGGGGGGTAACCTACGAGCAGTACTTC.

The chain has TRBV18 and TRBJ2-7; a weak D match, TRBD1 (6 bases). V was pared by 5 bases and J by 7 bases, with 18 bases between. Germline V gives CDR1 KGHSH, CDR2 LQKENI. The CDR3 loop spans 14 amino acids. The CDR3 loop is CASSKRTVPLEQYF. CDR3 DNA: TGTGCCAGCTCAAAGCGGACAGTGCCCCTGGAGCAGTACTTC.

This clone appeared a few times. The chain is built from TRBV7-3 and TRBJ2-3, with D tentatively TRBD2 (5 bases). Germline CDR1 is SGHTA and CDR2 is FQGTGA. The ends were cut back, 1 base at V and 7 bases at J, with 9 bases in the middle. The CDR3 totals 13 residues. CDR3 nucleotides: TGTGCCAGCAGCTTAAATAGGGAGAATACGCAGTATTTT. This codes for CASSLNRENTQYF.

The chain recombines TRBV9 with TRBJ2-3, with 15 bases matching TRBD2. In germline, CDR1 is SGDLS, CDR2 YYNGEE. The CDR3 spans 16 residues. J gave up 5 bases and V 4 bases, and 5 bases lay outside the gene matches. CDR3 nucleotides: TGTGCCAGCAGCATCGGACTAGCGGGGGGGAGAGATACGCAGTATTTT. Its translation: CASSIGLAGGRDTQYF.

The chain links TRBV6-1 to TRBJ1-6; D may be TRBD1 (6 bases). CDR1 and CDR2 (germline): MNHNS, SASEGT. This CDR3 region has 15 residues. Trimming took 4 bases from V and 9 from J, leaving 16 bases between them. The CDR3 spells CASSVGTQLRSPLHF. Here the CDR3 DNA reads TGTGCCAGCAGTGTCGGGACACAGCTTCGTTCACCCCTCCACTTT.

The rearrangement links TRBV7-8 to TRBJ2-2; 7 bases fit TRBD2. The ends lost 5 bases at V and 5 bases at J; junction bases unmatched: 5. The germline CDR1 and CDR2 sequences are SGHVS and FQNEAQ. The CDR3 has 14 residues. The CDR3: CASSPWGGTGELFF. CDR3 nucleotide sequence: TGTGCCAGCAGCCCCTGGGGGGGGACCGGGGAGCTGTTTTTT.

The V gene is TRBV19, the J gene TRBJ1-4, with TRBD1 matching 8 bases. V was pared by 5 bases and J by 7 bases, with 6 bases of the junction left unmatched. CDR1 is LNHDA, CDR2 SQIVND, per germline (reference sequence). CDR3 length: 14 amino acids. CDR3 bases: TGTGCCAGTAGTCGACAGGGGCTAAGTGAAAAACTGTTTTTT. It codes for CASSRQGLSEKLFF. The full variable domain, its missing parts supplied by reference TRBV19 and TRBJ1-4, is DGGITQSPKYLFRKEGQNVTLSCEQNLNHDAMYWYRQDPGQGLRLIYYSQIVNDFQKGDIAEGYSVSREKKESFPLTVTSAQKNPTAFYLCASSRQGLSEKLFFGSGTQLSVL.

The V call is TRBV29-1, the J call TRBJ2-5; 9 nucleotides line up with TRBD2. This CDR3 is 13 amino acids long. V was clipped by 6 bases and J by 5 bases; unmatched bases: 7. Germline V gene lookup returns CDR1 SQVTM and CDR2 ANQGSEA. The CDR3 sequence: CSVISGGFETQYF. The CDR3 nucleotides are TGCAGCGTAATAAGCGGGGGGTTTGAGACCCAGTACTTC.

This clone was seen more than once but under ten times. This chain links TRBV11-2 with TRBJ1-5; TRBD1 matches at 7 bases. This CDR3 spans 13 amino acids. Germline trimming cut 5 bases from V and 5 bases from J; bases unmatched to any gene: 3. Germline CDR1 SGHAT, CDR2 FQNNGV. The CDR3: CASSETGYQPQHF. Here the CDR3 DNA reads TGTGCCAGCAGCGAGACAGGGTATCAGCCCCAGCATTTT.

This clone was counted between two and nine times. This chain joins TRBV18 and TRBJ2-7, with a weak D call TRBD1 (6 bases). The CDR3 sequence is 13 residues long. Between the trimmed V and J ends, which lost 6 bases and 0 bases, there was a span of 9 bases. Germline assignment: CDR1 KGHSH and CDR2 LQKENI. The CDR3 region is CASSRTDSYEQYF. The CDR3 region has the DNA TGTGCCAGCTCTCGGACAGACTCCTACGAGCAGTACTTC.

The chain joins TRBV18 to TRBJ2-1; 9 bases are shared with TRBD2. Per germline, CDR1 KGHSH and CDR2 LQKENI. The CDR3 contains 16 residues. The junction had 7 bases not matched to a gene; V was cut back by 0 bases and J by 7 bases. The CDR3 here is CASSPPGRGGSNEQFF. CDR3 bases: TGTGCCAGCTCACCACCGGGGCGGGGGGGTTCGAATGAGCAGTTCTTC.

This clone was detected only a few times. The rearrangement joins TRBV7-3 to TRBJ2-1, with D possibly matching TRBD2 (5 bases). V shed 4 bases and J shed 5 bases, with 9 bases lying between them. Germline-derived CDR1 and CDR2 are SGHTA and FQGTGA. The CDR3 is made up of 13 amino acids. CDR3 nucleotides: TGTGCCAGCAGCTCGGGGATAAACAATGAGCAGTTCTTC. Translating it yields CASSSGINNEQFF.

This clone was detected only a few times. J is TRBJ2-7 and V is TRBV11-3; tentatively, D is TRBD2 (5 bases). Trimming took 2 bases from V and 6 from J, leaving 8 bases between them. Germline V gene lookup returns CDR1 SGHNT and CDR2 YENEEA. The CDR3 spans 12 residues. This chain's CDR3 is CASSLSGIEQYF. The DNA of the CDR3 is TGTGCCAGCAGCTTAAGCGGTATCGAGCAGTACTTC.